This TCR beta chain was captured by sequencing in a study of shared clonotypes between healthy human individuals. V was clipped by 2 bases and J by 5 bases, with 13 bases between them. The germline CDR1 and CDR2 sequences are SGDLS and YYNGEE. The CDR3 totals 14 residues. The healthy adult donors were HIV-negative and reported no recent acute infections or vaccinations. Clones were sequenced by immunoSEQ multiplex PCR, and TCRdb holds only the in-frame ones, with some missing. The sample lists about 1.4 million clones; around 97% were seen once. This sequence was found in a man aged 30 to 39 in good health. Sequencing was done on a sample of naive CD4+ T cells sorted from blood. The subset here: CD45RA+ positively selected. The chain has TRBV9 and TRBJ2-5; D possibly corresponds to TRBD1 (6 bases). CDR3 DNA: TGTGCCAGCAGCGTTCAGGGGAGTGGGGAGACCCAGTACTTC. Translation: CASSVQGSGETQYF.